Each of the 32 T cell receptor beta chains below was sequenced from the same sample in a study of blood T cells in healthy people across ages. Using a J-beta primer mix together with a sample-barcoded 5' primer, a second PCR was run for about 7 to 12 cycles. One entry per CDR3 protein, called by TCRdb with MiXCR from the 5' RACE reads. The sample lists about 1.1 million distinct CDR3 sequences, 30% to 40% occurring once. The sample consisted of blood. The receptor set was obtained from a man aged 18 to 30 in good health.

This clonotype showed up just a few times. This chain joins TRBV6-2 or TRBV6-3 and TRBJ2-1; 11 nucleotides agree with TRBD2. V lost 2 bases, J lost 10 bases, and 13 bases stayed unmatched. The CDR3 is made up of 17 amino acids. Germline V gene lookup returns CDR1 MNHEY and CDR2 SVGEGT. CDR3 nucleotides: TGTGCCAGCAGTTACCCTGCTGGGCTAGCGGGGGGCAAGGAGCAGTTCTTC. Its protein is CASSYPAGLAGGKEQFF.

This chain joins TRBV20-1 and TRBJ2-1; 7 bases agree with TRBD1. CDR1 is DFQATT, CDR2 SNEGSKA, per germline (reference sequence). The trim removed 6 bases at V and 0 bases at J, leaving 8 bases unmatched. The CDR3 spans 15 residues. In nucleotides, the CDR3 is TGCAGTGCCAACGACAGGGCGAGCTCCTACAATGAGCAGTTCTTC. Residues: CSANDRASSYNEQFF.

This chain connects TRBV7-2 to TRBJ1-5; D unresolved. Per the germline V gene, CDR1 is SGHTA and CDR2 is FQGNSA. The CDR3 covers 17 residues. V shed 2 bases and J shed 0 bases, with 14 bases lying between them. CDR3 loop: CASSLSWAPYSNQPQHF. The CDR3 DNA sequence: TGTGCCAGCAGCTTATCCTGGGCCCCTTATAGCAATCAGCCCCAGCATTTT.

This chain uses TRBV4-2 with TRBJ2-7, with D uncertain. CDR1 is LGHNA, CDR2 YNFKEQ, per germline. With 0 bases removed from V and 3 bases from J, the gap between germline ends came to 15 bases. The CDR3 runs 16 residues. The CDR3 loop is CASSQEILIPGYEQYF. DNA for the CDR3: TGTGCCAGCAGCCAAGAAATCCTAATCCCGGGCTACGAGCAGTACTTC.

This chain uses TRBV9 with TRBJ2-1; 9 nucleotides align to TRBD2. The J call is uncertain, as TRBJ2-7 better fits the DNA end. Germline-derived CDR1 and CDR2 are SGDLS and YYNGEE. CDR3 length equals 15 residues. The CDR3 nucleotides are TGTGCCAGCAGCCCCCAGGGACTAGCAGACCATGAGCAGTACTTC. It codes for CASSPQGLADHEQYF.

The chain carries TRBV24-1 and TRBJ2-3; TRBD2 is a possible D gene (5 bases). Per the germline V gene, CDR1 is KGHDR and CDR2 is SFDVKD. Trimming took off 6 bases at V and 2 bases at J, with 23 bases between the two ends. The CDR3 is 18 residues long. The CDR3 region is CATSNSRARGKFTDTQYF. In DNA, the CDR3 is TGTGCCACCAGTAATTCACGCGCTCGAGGGAAATTCACAGATACGCAGTATTTT.

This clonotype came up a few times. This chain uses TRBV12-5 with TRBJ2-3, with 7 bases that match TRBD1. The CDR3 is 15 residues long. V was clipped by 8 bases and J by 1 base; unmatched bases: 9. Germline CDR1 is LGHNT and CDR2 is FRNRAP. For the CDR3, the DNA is TGTGCTAGTAGTCCCTTCGGACAGGGCACAGATACGCAGTATTTT. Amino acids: CASSPFGQGTDTQYF. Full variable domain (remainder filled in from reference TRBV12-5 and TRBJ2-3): DARVTQTPRHKVTEMGQEVTMRCQPILGHNTVFWYRQTMMQGLELLAYFRNRAPLDDSGMPKDRFSAEMPDATLATLKIQPSEPRDSAVYFCASSPFGQGTDTQYFGPGTRLTVL.

The CDR3 DNA follows: TGTGCCAGCAGTTTACAGCAGGGTGTATCCTACAATGAGCAGTTCTTC. Translated: CASSLQQGVSYNEQFF. The chain has TRBV12-3 or TRBV12-4 and TRBJ2-1; maybe TRBD1 (5 bases). V was pared by 2 bases and J by 1 base, with 12 bases between. The CDR3 spans 16 residues.

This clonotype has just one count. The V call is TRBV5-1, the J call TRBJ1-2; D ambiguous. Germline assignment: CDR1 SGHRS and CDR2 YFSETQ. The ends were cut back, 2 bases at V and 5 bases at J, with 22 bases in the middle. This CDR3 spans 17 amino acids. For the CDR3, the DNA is TGCGCCAGCAGCTTACCGGGCCGGCAATCGGATTTGTATGGCTACACCTTC. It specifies CASSLPGRQSDLYGYTF.

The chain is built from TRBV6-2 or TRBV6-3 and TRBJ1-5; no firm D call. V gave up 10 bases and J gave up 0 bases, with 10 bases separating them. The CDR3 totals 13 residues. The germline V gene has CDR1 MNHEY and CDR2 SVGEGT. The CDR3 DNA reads TGTGCCACCTTACAGAGTAGCAATCAGCCCCAGCATTTT. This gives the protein CATLQSSNQPQHF.

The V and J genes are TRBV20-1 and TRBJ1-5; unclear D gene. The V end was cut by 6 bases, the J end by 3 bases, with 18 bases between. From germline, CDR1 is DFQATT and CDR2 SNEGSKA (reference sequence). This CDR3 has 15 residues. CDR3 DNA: TGCAGTGCCGGAGAGGTATCGGCAAACAATCAGCCCCAGCATTTT. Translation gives CSAGEVSANNQPQHF.

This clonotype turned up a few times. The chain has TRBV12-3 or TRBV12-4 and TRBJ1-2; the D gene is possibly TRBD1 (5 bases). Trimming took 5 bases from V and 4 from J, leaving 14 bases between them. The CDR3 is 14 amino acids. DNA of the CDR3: TGTGCCAGCAGTCCGGCGGGACTGCCCTATGGCTACACCTTC. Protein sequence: CASSPAGLPYGYTF.

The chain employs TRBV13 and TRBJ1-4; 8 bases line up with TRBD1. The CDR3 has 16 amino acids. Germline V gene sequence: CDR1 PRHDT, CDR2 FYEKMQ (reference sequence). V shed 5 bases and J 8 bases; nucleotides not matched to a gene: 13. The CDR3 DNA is TGTGCCAGCAGCCCGAGCCAGGGGGCCTATAAGGAAAAACTGTTTTTT. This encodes CASSPSQGAYKEKLFF.

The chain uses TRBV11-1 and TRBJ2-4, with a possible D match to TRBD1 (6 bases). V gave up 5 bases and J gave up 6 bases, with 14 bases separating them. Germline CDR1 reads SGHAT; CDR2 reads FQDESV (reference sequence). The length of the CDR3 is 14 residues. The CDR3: CASSRGGAGNIQYF. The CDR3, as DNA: TGTGCCAGCAGCCGTGGGGGCGCGGGAAACATTCAGTACTTC.

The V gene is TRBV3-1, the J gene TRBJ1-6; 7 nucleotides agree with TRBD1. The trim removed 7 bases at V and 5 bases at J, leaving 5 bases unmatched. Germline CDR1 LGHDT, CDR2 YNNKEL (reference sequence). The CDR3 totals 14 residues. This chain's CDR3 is CASKEGQNNSPLHF. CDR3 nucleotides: TGTGCCAGCAAGGAGGGACAGAATAATTCACCCCTCCACTTT.

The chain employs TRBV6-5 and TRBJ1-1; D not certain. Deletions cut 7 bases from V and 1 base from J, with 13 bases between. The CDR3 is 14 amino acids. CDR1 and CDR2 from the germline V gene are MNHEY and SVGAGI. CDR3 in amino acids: CASNLGRANTEAFF. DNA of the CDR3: TGTGCCAGCAACCTAGGGAGGGCGAACACTGAAGCTTTCTTT.

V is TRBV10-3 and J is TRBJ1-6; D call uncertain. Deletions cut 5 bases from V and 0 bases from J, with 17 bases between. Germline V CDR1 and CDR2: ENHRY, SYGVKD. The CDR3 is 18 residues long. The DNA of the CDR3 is TGTGCCATCAGTCAGAGGGTTACCACGAGCTCCTATAATTCACCCCTCCACTTT. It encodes CAISQRVTTSSYNSPLHF.

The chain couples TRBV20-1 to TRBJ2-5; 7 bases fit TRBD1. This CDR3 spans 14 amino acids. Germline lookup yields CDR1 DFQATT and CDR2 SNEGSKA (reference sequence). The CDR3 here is CSGNRATGRNEQYF. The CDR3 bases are TGCAGCGGTAACCGGGCGACAGGGCGGAATGAGCAGTACTTC.

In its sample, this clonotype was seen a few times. CDR3 residues: CASSYTQGVVYNEQFF. DNA of the CDR3: TGTGCCAGCAGTTACACTCAGGGAGTAGTCTACAATGAGCAGTTCTTC. V gene TRBV6-5 combines with J gene TRBJ2-1; possibly TRBD1 or TRBD2 for D (5 bases each). Germline V gene sequence: CDR1 MNHEY, CDR2 SVGAGI. V lost 2 bases to trimming and J lost 3 bases, with 14 bases between them. The CDR3 extends over 16 amino acids.

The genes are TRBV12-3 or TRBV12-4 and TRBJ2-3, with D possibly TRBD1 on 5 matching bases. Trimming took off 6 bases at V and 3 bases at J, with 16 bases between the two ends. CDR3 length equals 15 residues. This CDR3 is CASRARQKGTDTQYF. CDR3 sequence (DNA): TGTGCCAGCAGGGCAAGACAGAAGGGGACAGATACGCAGTATTTT.

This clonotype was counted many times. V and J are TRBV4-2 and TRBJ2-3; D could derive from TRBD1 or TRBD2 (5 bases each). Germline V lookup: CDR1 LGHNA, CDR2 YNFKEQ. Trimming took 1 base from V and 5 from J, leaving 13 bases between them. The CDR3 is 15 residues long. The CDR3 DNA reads TGTGCCAGCAGCCAAGCTGGGGGTCCAGGAGATACGCAGTATTTT. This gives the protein CASSQAGGPGDTQYF.

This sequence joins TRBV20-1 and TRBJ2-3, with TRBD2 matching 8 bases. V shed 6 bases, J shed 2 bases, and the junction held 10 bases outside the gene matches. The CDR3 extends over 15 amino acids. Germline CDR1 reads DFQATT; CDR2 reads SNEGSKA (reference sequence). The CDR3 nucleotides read TGCAGTGCAAAGTCGCGGGGGGACTCCACAGATACGCAGTATTTT. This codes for CSAKSRGDSTDTQYF.

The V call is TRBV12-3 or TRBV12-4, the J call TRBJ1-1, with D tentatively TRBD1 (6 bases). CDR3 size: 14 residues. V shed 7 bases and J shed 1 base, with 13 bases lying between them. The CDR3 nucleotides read TGTGCCAGCACCCTTGGACAGCCGAACACTGAAGCTTTCTTT. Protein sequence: CASTLGQPNTEAFF.

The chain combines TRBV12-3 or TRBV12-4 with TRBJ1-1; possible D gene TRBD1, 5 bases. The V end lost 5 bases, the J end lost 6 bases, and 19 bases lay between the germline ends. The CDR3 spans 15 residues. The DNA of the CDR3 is TGTGCCAGCAGTCCCCGTGGAGGGGCCGTGGCTGAAGCTTTCTTT. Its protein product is CASSPRGGAVAEAFF.

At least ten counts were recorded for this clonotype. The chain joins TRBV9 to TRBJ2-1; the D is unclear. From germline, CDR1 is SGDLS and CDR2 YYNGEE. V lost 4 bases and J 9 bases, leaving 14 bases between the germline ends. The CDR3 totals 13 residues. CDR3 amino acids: CASSPWGSREQFF. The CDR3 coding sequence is TGTGCCAGCAGCCCTTGGGGTAGCCGTGAGCAGTTCTTC.

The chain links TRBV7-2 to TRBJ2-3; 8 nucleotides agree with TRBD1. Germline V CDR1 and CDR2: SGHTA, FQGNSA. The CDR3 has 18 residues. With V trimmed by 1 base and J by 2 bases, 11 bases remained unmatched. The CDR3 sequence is CASSLERTGWGNTDTQYF. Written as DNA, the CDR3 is TGTGCCAGCAGCTTAGAGCGGACAGGGTGGGGGAACACAGATACGCAGTATTTT.

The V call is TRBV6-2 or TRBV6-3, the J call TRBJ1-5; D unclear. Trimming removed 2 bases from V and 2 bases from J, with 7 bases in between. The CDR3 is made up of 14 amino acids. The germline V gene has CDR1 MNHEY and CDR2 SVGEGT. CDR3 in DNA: TGTGCCAGCAGTTACGTAGATGGCAATCAGCCCCAGCATTTT. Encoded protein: CASSYVDGNQPQHF.

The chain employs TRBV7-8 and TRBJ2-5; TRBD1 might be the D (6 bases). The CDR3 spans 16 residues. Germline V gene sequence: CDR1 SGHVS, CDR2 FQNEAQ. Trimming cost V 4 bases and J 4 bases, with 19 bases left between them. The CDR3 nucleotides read TGTGCCAGCAGCTCCACGGGGACATTCAACTCAGAGACCCAGTACTTC. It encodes CASSSTGTFNSETQYF.

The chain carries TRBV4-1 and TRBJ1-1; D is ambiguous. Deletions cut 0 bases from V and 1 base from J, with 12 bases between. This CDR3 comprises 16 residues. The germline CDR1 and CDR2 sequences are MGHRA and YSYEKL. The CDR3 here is CASSQDRAPTNTEAFF. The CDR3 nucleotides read TGCGCCAGCAGCCAAGATCGGGCCCCGACGAACACTGAAGCTTTCTTT.

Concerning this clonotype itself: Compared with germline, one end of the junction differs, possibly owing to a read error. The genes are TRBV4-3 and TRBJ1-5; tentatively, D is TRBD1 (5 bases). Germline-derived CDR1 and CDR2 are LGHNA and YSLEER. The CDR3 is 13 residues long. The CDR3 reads CASSQDQGQPQHF. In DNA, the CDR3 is TGTGCCAGCAGCCAAGATCAGGGCCAGCCCCAGCATTTT.

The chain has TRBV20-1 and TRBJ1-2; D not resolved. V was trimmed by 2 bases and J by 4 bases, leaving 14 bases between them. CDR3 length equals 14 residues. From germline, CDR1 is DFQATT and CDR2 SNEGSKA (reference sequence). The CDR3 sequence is CSARPKESLYGYTF. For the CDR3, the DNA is TGCAGTGCTAGACCCAAGGAAAGCCTCTATGGCTACACCTTC.

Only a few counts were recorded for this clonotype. The CDR3 sequence is CASSFGLSGETQYF. The CDR3 bases are TGTGCCAGCAGCTTCGGATTAAGCGGGGAGACCCAGTACTTC. The chain has TRBV7-2 and TRBJ2-5, with D tentatively TRBD2 (6 bases). This CDR3 is 14 amino acids long. Germline assignment: CDR1 SGHTA and CDR2 FQGNSA. Trimming pared 3 bases from V and 5 bases from J, leaving 13 bases between.